This is a list of T cell receptor beta chains from one sample in a study of CD8 T cells in ankylosing spondylitis. TCRdb analysed the 5' RACE reads with MiXCR anew, one entry per CDR3 protein. This table has some 140,000 distinct CDR3 sequences, about an eighth appearing once. Material for sequencing was blood, either unsorted or a sorted T cell fraction (not recorded which). The receptors derive from a female donor with ankylosing spondylitis or in good health (not recorded which). CDR3s include the opening cysteine and the closing phenylalanine or tryptophan. The D gene is left open where the match is weak. The size entry is marked missing in some rows and otherwise reads once, few, many or a size class.

TGTGCCAGCAGTGCGGAGGACGTTAACTATGGCTACACCTTC	CASSAEDVNYGYTF	.	TRBV7-9	TRBJ1-2	.
TGCGCCAGCAGCCAAGATCAGTACAGGGGAAACTACGAGCAGTACTTC	CASSQDQYRGNYEQYF	many	TRBV4-1	TRBJ2-7	TRBD1
TGTGCCAGCAGGCGCGGGATCTCCTACGAGCAGTACTTC	CASRRGISYEQYF	many	TRBV5-6	TRBJ2-7	.
TGTGCCAGCAGCTTATCCGGGACAGGGGGCCTCAACCATGGCTACACCTTC	CASSLSGTGGLNHGYTF	.	TRBV7-8	TRBJ1-2	TRBD1
TGTGCCAGCAGTCCCCGTGTGGGTATCACTGAAGCTTTCTTT	CASSPRVGITEAFF	.	TRBV6-1	TRBJ1-1	.
TGTGCCAGCAGTGAAGATGGTCTAGCGTATCAAAACCAAGAGACCCAGTACTTC	CASSEDGLAYQNQETQYF	many	TRBV6-1	TRBJ2-5	.
TGTGCCAGCAGTTCTCTAGCGGGGTCCCATTGGTGGGAGCTGTTTTTT	CASSSLAGSHWWELFF	many	TRBV12-3/TRBV12-4	TRBJ2-2	TRBD2
TGTGCCATGAGCCCCGCGGGACCGGGAATGGGGCAGTTCTTC	CAMSPAGPGMGQFF	.	TRBV4-1	TRBJ2-1	.
TGTGCCAGCAGCACCTCGGACCAGCCCGAGTTCTTC	CASSTSDQPEFF	many	TRBV6-6	TRBJ2-1	.
TGCGCCAGCAGCCACGTCAGGGGCAGGGCAGATACGCAGTATTTT	CASSHVRGRADTQYF	many	TRBV5-1	TRBJ2-3	.
TGTGCCAGCAGCTTAGAAAACATTCAGTACTTC	CASSLENIQYF	many	TRBV7-2	TRBJ2-4	.
TGCAGTGCTAGACCCGCGGACGCCCGCTACGAGCAGTACTTC	CSARPADARYEQYF	many	TRBV20-1	TRBJ2-7	.